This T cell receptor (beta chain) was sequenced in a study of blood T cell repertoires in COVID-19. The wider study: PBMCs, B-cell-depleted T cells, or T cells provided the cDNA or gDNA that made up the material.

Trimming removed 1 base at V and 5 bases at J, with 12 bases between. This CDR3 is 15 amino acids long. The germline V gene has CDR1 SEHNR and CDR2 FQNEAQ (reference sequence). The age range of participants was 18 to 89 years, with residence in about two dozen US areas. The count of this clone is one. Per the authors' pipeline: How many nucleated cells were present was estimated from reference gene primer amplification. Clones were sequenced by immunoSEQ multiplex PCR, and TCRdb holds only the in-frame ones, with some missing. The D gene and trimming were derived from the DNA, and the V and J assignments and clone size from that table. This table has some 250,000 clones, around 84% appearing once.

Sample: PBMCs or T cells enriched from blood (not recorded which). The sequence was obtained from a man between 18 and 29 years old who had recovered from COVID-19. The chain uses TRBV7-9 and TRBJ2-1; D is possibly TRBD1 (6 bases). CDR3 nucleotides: TGTGCCAGCAGCTTAGTAACAGGGAGAAACAATGAGCAGTTCTTC. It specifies CASSLVTGRNNEQFF.